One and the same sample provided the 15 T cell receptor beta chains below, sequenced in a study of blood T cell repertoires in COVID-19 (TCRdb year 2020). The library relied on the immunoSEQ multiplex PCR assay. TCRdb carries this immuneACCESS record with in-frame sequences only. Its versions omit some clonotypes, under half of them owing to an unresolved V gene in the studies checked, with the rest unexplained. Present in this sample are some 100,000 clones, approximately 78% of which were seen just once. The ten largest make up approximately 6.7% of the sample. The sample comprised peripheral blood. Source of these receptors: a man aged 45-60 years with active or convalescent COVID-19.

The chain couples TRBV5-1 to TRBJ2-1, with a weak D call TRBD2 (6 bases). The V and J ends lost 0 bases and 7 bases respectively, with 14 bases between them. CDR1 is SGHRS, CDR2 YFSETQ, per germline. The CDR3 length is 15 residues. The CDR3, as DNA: TGCGCCAGCAGCTTGGCAGGGCGCGCGGGGAATGAGCAGTTCTTC. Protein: CASSLAGRAGNEQFF.

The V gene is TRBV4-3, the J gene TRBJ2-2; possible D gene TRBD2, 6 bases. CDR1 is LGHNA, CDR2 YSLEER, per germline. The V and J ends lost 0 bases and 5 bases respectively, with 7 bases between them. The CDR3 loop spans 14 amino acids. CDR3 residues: CASSQDGGTGELFF. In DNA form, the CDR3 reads TGCGCCAGCAGCCAAGATGGAGGGACCGGGGAGCTGTTTTTT.

The CDR3 nucleotides read TGTGCCAGCAGCTTGGTGCAGGGGGCAGGTGGTGAAAAACTGTTTTTT. It specifies CASSLVQGAGGEKLFF. The chain combines TRBV5-5 with TRBJ1-4, with 8 positions matching TRBD1. V shed 0 bases, J shed 7 bases, and the junction held 8 bases outside the gene matches. Germline loops: CDR1 SGHKS, CDR2 YYEKEE (reference sequence). The CDR3 is 16 residues long.

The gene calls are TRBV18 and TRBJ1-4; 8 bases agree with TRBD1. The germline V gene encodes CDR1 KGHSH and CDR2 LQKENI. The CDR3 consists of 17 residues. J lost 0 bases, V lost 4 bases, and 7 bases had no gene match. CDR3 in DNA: TGTGCCAGCTCACAAGGACAGGGACCCGCAACTAATGAAAAACTGTTTTTT. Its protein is CASSQGQGPATNEKLFF.

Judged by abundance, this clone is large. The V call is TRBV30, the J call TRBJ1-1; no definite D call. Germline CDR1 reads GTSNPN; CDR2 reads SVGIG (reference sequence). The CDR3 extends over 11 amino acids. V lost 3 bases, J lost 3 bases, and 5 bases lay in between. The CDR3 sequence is CAWRQYTEAFF. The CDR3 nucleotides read TGTGCCTGGAGGCAGTACACTGAAGCTTTCTTT.

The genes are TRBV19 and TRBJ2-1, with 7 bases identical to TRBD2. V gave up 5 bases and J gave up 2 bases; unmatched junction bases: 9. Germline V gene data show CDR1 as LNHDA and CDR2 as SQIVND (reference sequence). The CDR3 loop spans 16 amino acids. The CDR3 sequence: CASSDEGSGAYNEQFF. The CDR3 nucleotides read TGTGCCAGTAGTGACGAGGGAAGCGGGGCCTACAATGAGCAGTTCTTC.

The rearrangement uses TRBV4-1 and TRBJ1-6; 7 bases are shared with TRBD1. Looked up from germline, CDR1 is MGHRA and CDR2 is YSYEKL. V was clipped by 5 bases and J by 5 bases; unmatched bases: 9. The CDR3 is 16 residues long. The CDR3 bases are TGCGCCAGCAGCTCCAGGGACAGCGTTAATAATTCACCCCTCCACTTT. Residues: CASSSRDSVNNSPLHF.

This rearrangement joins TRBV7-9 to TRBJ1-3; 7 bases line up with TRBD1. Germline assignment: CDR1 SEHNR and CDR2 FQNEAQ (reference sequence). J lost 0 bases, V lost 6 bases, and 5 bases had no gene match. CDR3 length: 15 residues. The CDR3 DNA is TGTGCCAGCAGTTGGGGACAGCACTCTGGAAACACCATATATTTT. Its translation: CASSWGQHSGNTIYF.

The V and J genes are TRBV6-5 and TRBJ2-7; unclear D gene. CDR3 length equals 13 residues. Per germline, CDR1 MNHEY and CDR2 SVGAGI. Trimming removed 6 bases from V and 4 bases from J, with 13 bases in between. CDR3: CASSRFQDYEQYF. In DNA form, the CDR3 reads TGTGCCAGCAGCCGATTCCAGGATTACGAGCAGTACTTC.

The CDR3 is CASSQDRPYEQYF. The CDR3 DNA is TGCGCCAGCAGCCAAGATCGTCCCTACGAGCAGTACTTC. The chain carries TRBV4-3 and TRBJ2-7; the D is unclear. V gave up 0 bases and J gave up 2 bases, with 5 bases separating them. CDR3 length equals 13 residues. Germline V lookup: CDR1 LGHNA, CDR2 YSLEER.

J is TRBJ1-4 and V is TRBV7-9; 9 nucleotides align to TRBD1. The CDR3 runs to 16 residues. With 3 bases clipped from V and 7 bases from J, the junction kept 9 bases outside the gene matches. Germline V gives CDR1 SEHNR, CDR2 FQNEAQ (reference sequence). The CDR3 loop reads CASSFGTGFGSEKLFF. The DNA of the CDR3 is TGTGCCAGCAGCTTCGGGACAGGGTTCGGCAGTGAAAAACTGTTTTTT.

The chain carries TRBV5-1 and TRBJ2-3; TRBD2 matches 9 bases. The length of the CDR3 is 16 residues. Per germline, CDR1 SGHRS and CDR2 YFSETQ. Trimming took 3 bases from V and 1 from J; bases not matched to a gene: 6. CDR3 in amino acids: CASSSVPSGGTDTQYF. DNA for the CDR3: TGCGCCAGCAGCTCGGTCCCTAGCGGGGGCACAGATACGCAGTATTTT.

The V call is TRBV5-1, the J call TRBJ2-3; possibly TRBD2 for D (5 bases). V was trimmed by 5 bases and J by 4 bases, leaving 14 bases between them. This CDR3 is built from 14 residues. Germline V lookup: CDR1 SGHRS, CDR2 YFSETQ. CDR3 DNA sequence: TGCGCCAGCAGTCGGGGTACTAGTGCAGATACGCAGTATTTT. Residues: CASSRGTSADTQYF.

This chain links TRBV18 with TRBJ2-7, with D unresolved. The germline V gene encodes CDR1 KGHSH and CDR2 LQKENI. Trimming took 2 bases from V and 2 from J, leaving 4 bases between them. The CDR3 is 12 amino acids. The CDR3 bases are TGTGCCAGCTCACCAGACACCTACGAGCAGTACGTC. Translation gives CASSPDTYEQYV.

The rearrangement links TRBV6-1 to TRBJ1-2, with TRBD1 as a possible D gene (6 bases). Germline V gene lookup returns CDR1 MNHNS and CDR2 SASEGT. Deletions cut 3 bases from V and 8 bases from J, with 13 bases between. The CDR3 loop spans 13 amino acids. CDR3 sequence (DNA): TGTGCCAGCAGTGATGGACAGCGGGAGGGCTACACCTTC. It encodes CASSDGQREGYTF.